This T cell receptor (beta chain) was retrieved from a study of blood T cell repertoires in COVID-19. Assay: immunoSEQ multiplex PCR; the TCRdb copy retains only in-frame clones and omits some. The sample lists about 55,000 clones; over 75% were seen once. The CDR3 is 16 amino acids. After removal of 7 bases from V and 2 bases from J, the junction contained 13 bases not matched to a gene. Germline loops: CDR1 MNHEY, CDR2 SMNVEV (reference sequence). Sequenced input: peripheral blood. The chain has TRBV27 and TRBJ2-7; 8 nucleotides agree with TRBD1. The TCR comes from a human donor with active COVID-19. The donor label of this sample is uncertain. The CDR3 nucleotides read TGTGCCAGCACTACGACTTGGACAGGGCACACCTACGAGCAGTACTTC. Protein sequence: CASTTTWTGHTYEQYF.